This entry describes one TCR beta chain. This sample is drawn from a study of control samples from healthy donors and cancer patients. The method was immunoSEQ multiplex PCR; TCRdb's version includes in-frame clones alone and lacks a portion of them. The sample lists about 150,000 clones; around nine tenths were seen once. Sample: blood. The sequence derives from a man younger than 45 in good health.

CDR3 residues: CASSLGRGSNYGYTF. CDR3 coding DNA: TGTGCCAGCAGCTTAGGACGGGGATCTAACTATGGCTACACCTTC. The chain has TRBV7-2 and TRBJ1-2; D ambiguous. Germline lookup yields CDR1 SGHTA and CDR2 FQGNSA. Trimming stripped 1 base from V and 0 bases from J, with 9 bases between. The CDR3 length is 15 residues.